This is a list of T cell receptor beta chains from one sample in a study of response to subunit inactivated influenza vaccine. TCRdb fed the RT-PCR reads into MiXCR, producing one record per CDR3 protein. Counted here are about 620,000 distinct CDR3 sequences, approximately 12% occurring once; the ten biggest clones make up about a tenth. The sample was PBMCs from blood, taken on the day of vaccination. These receptors were obtained from a man aged 50 to 60 who received an inactivated influenza vaccine. Both conserved end residues are part of each CDR3. Each record gives: V gene, clone size, J gene, D gene, CDR3 protein, CDR3 DNA. The D gene is left open where the match is weak. Some rows have no size entry. The others give once, few or many, or a class for an expanded clone.

V: TRBV20-1
size: few
J: TRBJ2-5
D: -
CDR3: CSAGQIRQETQYF
DNA: TGCAGTGCTGGACAGATACGACAAGAGACCCAGTACTTC

V: TRBV29-1
size: few
J: TRBJ2-5
D: -
CDR3: CSVDDSRGGKETQYF
DNA: TGCAGCGTTGATGATTCCAGGGGCGGGAAAGAGACCCAGTACTTC

V: TRBV6-6
size: -
J: TRBJ2-7
D: TRBD2
CDR3: CASSRLAHYEQYF
DNA: TGTGCCAGCAGTCGACTAGCACATTACGAGCAGTACTTC

V: TRBV9
size: many
J: TRBJ2-1
D: -
CDR3: CASSHGHTETATSSYNEQFF
DNA: TGTGCCAGCAGCCACGGACACACAGAAACAGCAACGAGCTCCTACAATGAGCAGTTCTTC

V: TRBV6-5
size: -
J: TRBJ2-1
D: -
CDR3: CASSYSPTGRPFF
DNA: TGTGCCAGCAGTTACTCCCCCACAGGGAGGCCGTTCTTC

V: TRBV5-1
size: many
J: TRBJ1-1
D: -
CDR3: CASSLEALGTEAFF
DNA: TGCGCCAGCAGCTTGGAGGCGTTAGGCACTGAAGCTTTCTTT

V: TRBV7-8
size: few
J: TRBJ2-7
D: TRBD2
CDR3: CASSIPGLATSYEQYF
DNA: TGTGCCAGCAGCATCCCGGGACTAGCGACCTCCTACGAGCAGTACTTC

V: TRBV18
size: -
J: TRBJ2-5
D: TRBD2
CDR3: CASSPGTSGSGGETQYF
DNA: TGTGCCAGCTCACCAGGGACTAGCGGGAGTGGAGGAGAGACCCAGTACTTC

V: TRBV6-5
size: -
J: TRBJ2-7
D: TRBD1
CDR3: CASSYWVYRGPYEQYF
DNA: TGTGCCAGCAGTTACTGGGTGTACAGGGGACCCTACGAGCAGTACTTC

V: TRBV5-1
size: -
J: TRBJ2-3
D: -
CDR3: CASSLYRTDTQYF
DNA: TGCGCCAGCAGCTTGTACCGCACAGATACGCAGTATTTT

V: TRBV6-2/TRBV6-3
size: few
J: TRBJ2-1
D: TRBD2
CDR3: CASSYYLAGGSEQFF
DNA: TGTGCCAGCAGTTACTATCTAGCGGGGGGGAGTGAGCAGTTCTTC

V: TRBV5-1
size: many
J: TRBJ2-7
D: -
CDR3: CASSSGRLTYEQYF
DNA: TGCGCCAGCAGCTCAGGACGGTTGACCTACGAGCAGTACTTC

V: TRBV4-1
size: many
J: TRBJ1-5
D: -
CDR3: CASSQDFGRNQPQHF
DNA: TGCGCCAGCAGCCAAGATTTTGGCCGAAATCAGCCCCAGCATTTT

V: TRBV29-1
size: -
J: TRBJ2-7
D: -
CDR3: CSVEAPGEQYF
DNA: TGCAGCGTGGAGGCCCCAGGGGAGCAGTACTTC

V: TRBV18
size: -
J: TRBJ2-7
D: -
CDR3: CASSPSQGPYEQYF
DNA: TGTGCCAGCTCACCATCGCAGGGACCCTACGAGCAGTACTTC

V: TRBV7-2
size: -
J: TRBJ1-6
D: -
CDR3: CASSLVPGTSYNSPLHF
DNA: TGTGCCAGCAGCTTAGTCCCGGGGACGTCCTATAATTCACCCCTCCACTTT

V: TRBV4-3
size: few
J: TRBJ2-1
D: TRBD1
CDR3: CASSQDFLPRGPYNEQFF
DNA: TGCGCCAGCAGCCAAGACTTTCTCCCGAGGGGGCCCTACAATGAGCAGTTCTTC

V: TRBV29-1
size: -
J: TRBJ2-3
D: TRBD2
CDR3: CSVAGGPWPDTQYF
DNA: TGCAGCGTAGCGGGAGGTCCCTGGCCAGATACGCAGTATTTT

V: TRBV4-3
size: -
J: TRBJ2-1
D: -
CDR3: CASSQVYSSYNEQFF
DNA: TGCGCCAGCAGCCAAGTATACTCCTCCTACAATGAGCAGTTCTTC

V: TRBV6-2/TRBV6-3
size: many
J: TRBJ2-7
D: -
CDR3: CASSRIPRVISEQYF
DNA: TGTGCCAGCAGCCGGATCCCGAGGGTGATATCCGAGCAGTACTTC

V: TRBV7-8
size: -
J: TRBJ2-7
D: -
CDR3: CASSTTLGTDYEQYF
DNA: TGTGCCAGCAGCACCACCCTGGGAACCGACTACGAGCAGTACTTC

V: TRBV5-6
size: -
J: TRBJ2-2
D: -
CDR3: CASSAVRKVAGELFF
DNA: TGTGCCAGCAGCGCGGTCCGGAAGGTCGCCGGGGAGCTGTTTTTT

V: TRBV10-3
size: -
J: TRBJ1-5
D: TRBD1
CDR3: CAISEAGTGGLQPQHF
DNA: TGTGCCATCAGTGAAGCCGGGACAGGGGGCCTTCAGCCCCAGCATTTT

V: TRBV20-1
size: few
J: TRBJ2-6
D: -
CDR3: CSARAVSGANVLTF
DNA: TGCAGTGCTAGAGCGGTCTCTGGGGCCAACGTCCTGACTTTC

V: TRBV4-1
size: -
J: TRBJ2-3
D: -
CDR3: CASSQLPGPTRDTQYF
DNA: TGCGCCAGCAGCCAACTACCGGGACCAACTCGGGATACGCAGTATTTT

V: TRBV20-1
size: -
J: TRBJ1-4
D: -
CDR3: CSAVNRTNEKLFF
DNA: TGCAGTGCCGTTAACAGGACCAATGAAAAACTGTTTTTT

V: TRBV29-1
size: many
J: TRBJ1-1
D: -
CDR3: CSVGLRQVNSAFF
DNA: TGCAGCGTTGGCCTGCGGCAGGTGAATTCGGCTTTCTTT

V: TRBV4-1
size: few
J: TRBJ2-5
D: TRBD2
CDR3: CASSREGTSGVVQGETQYF
DNA: TGCGCCAGCAGCCGAGAAGGGACTAGCGGGGTCGTCCAGGGGGAGACCCAGTACTTC

V: TRBV24-1
size: few
J: TRBJ1-5
D: -
CDR3: CATRQKYSNQPQHF
DNA: TGTGCCACACGACAGAAATATAGCAATCAGCCCCAGCATTTT

V: TRBV4-3
size: few
J: TRBJ2-3
D: -
CDR3: CASSQVGVSTDTQYF
DNA: TGCGCCAGCAGCCAAGTTGGGGTTAGCACAGATACGCAGTATTTT

V: TRBV12-3/TRBV12-4
size: few
J: TRBJ1-5
D: -
CDR3: CASSLIGQPQHF
DNA: TGTGCCAGCAGTTTAATAGGTCAGCCCCAGCATTTT

V: TRBV5-1
size: few
J: TRBJ1-1
D: TRBD1
CDR3: CASSLSRKGDSLDEAFF
DNA: TGCGCCAGCAGCTTAAGTCGTAAGGGGGACAGCCTGGACGAAGCTTTCTTT

V: TRBV7-8
size: few
J: TRBJ1-6
D: TRBD1
CDR3: CASRPGQGNSPLHF
DNA: TGTGCCAGCAGGCCAGGACAGGGTAATTCACCCCTCCACTTT

V: TRBV11-2
size: many
J: TRBJ2-1
D: TRBD2
CDR3: CASSFSGRGEQFF
DNA: TGTGCCAGCAGCTTTAGCGGGAGAGGTGAGCAGTTCTTC

V: TRBV18
size: many
J: TRBJ2-7
D: -
CDR3: CASSPREFSYEQYF
DNA: TGTGCCAGCTCACCCCGCGAATTCTCCTACGAGCAGTACTTC

V: TRBV10-2
size: few
J: TRBJ2-5
D: TRBD2
CDR3: CASSEWPLAGAKRPKETQYF
DNA: TGCGCCAGCAGTGAGTGGCCGTTAGCGGGGGCCAAAAGACCAAAAGAGACCCAGTACTTC

V: TRBV28
size: -
J: TRBJ2-2
D: TRBD1
CDR3: CASSKTGGAYTGELFF
DNA: TGTGCCAGCAGTAAGACAGGGGGCGCCTACACCGGGGAGCTGTTTTTT

V: TRBV5-1
size: -
J: TRBJ2-3
D: TRBD1
CDR3: CASRSGTVNTDTQYF
DNA: TGCGCCAGCCGGAGTGGGACAGTGAACACAGATACGCAGTATTTT

V: TRBV27
size: few
J: TRBJ2-5
D: -
CDR3: CASSSVPLSGTQYF
DNA: TGTGCCAGCAGTTCGGTACCCCTGAGTGGGACCCAGTACTTC

V: TRBV7-2
size: -
J: TRBJ2-3
D: TRBD2
CDR3: CASSPTSGGPGTQYF
DNA: TGTGCCAGCAGCCCTACTAGCGGGGGGCCTGGTACGCAGTATTTT

V: TRBV12-3/TRBV12-4
size: many
J: TRBJ1-5
D: -
CDR3: CASSLGNQPQHF
DNA: TGTGCCAGCAGTTTAGGTAATCAGCCCCAGCATTTT

V: TRBV11-2
size: few
J: TRBJ2-1
D: -
CDR3: CASSLVAYRGEQFF
DNA: TGTGCCAGCAGCTTAGTGGCTTATAGAGGTGAGCAGTTCTTC

V: TRBV29-1
size: -
J: TRBJ2-7
D: -
CDR3: CSVVDRFGEQYF
DNA: TGCAGCGTTGTAGACAGGTTTGGCGAGCAGTACTTC

V: TRBV24-1
size: -
J: TRBJ2-1
D: TRBD1
CDR3: CATSERDRGLSEQFF
DNA: TGTGCCACCAGTGAACGAGACAGGGGACTCTCTGAGCAGTTCTTC

V: TRBV12-3/TRBV12-4
size: few
J: TRBJ2-7
D: -
CDR3: CASSFLTGPFYEQYF
DNA: TGTGCCAGCAGTTTCTTGACAGGCCCTTTCTACGAGCAGTACTTC

V: TRBV25-1
size: many
J: TRBJ1-4
D: TRBD1
CDR3: CASSEVGQGLNEKLFF
DNA: TGTGCCAGCAGTGAGGTCGGACAGGGATTAAATGAAAAACTGTTTTTT

V: TRBV12-3/TRBV12-4
size: many
J: TRBJ2-1
D: TRBD1
CDR3: CASSLGTGSTDEQFF
DNA: TGTGCCAGCAGTTTAGGGACAGGGTCAACCGATGAGCAGTTCTTC

V: TRBV4-3
size: many
J: TRBJ1-5
D: -
CDR3: CASSQDRSSYQPQHF
DNA: TGCGCCAGCAGCCAAGATCGTTCCAGCTATCAGCCCCAGCATTTT

V: TRBV20-1
size: few
J: TRBJ1-3
D: -
CDR3: CSARVDVAGNTIYF
DNA: TGCAGTGCTAGAGTTGATGTAGCTGGAAACACCATATATTTT

V: TRBV7-9
size: many
J: TRBJ2-7
D: -
CDR3: CASSSGQFYEQYF
DNA: TGTGCCAGCAGCTCGGGACAATTCTACGAGCAGTACTTC

V: TRBV6-1
size: -
J: TRBJ2-2
D: TRBD1
CDR3: CASRSGQGASGELFF
DNA: TGTGCCAGCAGGTCGGGACAGGGGGCAAGCGGGGAGCTGTTTTTT

V: TRBV11-2
size: -
J: TRBJ2-7
D: -
CDR3: CASSTRDMVDEQYF
DNA: TGTGCCAGCAGCACCCGGGACATGGTAGACGAGCAGTACTTC

V: TRBV7-2
size: few
J: TRBJ2-1
D: TRBD2
CDR3: CASSPSWTREFF
DNA: TGTGCCAGCAGCCCTTCTTGGACTAGGGAGTTCTTC

V: TRBV5-1
size: many
J: TRBJ2-7
D: -
CDR3: CASSFPGRSYEQYF
DNA: TGCGCCAGCAGCTTTCCCGGGAGAAGCTACGAGCAGTACTTC

V: TRBV3-1
size: many
J: TRBJ1-6
D: TRBD1
CDR3: CASGAGGRNSPLHF
DNA: TGTGCCAGCGGAGCAGGGGGACGGAATTCACCCCTCCACTTT

V: TRBV5-1
size: many
J: TRBJ2-1
D: TRBD2
CDR3: CASIDRTSGGAEQFF
DNA: TGCGCCAGCATCGACCGAACTAGCGGGGGGGCCGAGCAGTTCTTC

V: TRBV6-5
size: few
J: TRBJ2-7
D: -
CDR3: CASSWSTYYEQYF
DNA: TGTGCCAGCAGTTGGAGCACATACTACGAGCAGTACTTC

V: TRBV28
size: few
J: TRBJ1-2
D: -
CDR3: CASSFTGSGYTF
DNA: TGTGCCAGCAGTTTCACAGGGTCTGGCTACACCTTC

V: TRBV12-3/TRBV12-4
size: -
J: TRBJ2-6
D: TRBD2
CDR3: CASSLYGGSYVTGANVLTF
DNA: TGTGCCAGCAGTTTATACGGGGGGTCGTACGTTACTGGGGCCAACGTCCTGACTTTC

V: TRBV9
size: -
J: TRBJ2-3
D: TRBD2
CDR3: CASSALPGLAGGLLRTDTQYF
DNA: TGTGCCAGCAGCGCCCTTCCGGGACTAGCGGGGGGACTCCTGAGGACAGATACGCAGTATTTT